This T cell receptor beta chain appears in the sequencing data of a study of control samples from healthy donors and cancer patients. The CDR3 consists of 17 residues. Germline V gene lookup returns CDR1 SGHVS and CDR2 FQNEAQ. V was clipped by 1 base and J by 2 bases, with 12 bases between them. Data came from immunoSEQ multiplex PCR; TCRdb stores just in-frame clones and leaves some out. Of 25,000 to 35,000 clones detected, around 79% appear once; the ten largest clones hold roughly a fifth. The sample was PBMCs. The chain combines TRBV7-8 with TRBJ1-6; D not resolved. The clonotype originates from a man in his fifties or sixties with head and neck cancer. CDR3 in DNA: TGTGCCAGCAGCTTAGTGTGGGGTAGTCCCTATAATTCACCCCTCCACTTT. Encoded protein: CASSLVWGSPYNSPLHF.